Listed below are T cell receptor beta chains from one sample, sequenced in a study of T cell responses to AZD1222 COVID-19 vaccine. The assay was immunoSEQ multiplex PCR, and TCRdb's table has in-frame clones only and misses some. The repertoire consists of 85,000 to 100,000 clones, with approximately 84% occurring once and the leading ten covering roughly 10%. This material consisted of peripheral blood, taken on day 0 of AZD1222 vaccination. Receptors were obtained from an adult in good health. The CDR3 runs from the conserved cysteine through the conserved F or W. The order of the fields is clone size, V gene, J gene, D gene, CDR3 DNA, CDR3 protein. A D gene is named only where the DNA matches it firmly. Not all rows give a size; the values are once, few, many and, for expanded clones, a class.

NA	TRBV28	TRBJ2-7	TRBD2	TGTGCCAGCCTTCGGGGCGGGAGTGGAAACGAGCAGTACTTC	CASLRGGSGNEQYF
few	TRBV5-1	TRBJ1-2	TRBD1	TGCGCCAGCAGCTCTGGGACAGGGGTCTATGGCTACACCTTC	CASSSGTGVYGYTF
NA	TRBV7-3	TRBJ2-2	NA	TGTGCCAGCAGCCCCCGGGCCGGTAGCACCGGGGAGCTGTTTTTT	CASSPRAGSTGELFF
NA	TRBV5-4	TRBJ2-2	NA	TGTGCCAGCACCCACTCTTGGGCGGCCGGGGAGCTGTTTTTT	CASTHSWAAGELFF
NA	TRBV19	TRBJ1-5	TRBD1	TGTGCCAGTAGTAAAAGGGACAGGGAGGATCAGCCCCAGCATTTT	CASSKRDREDQPQHF
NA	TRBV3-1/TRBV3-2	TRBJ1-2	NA	TGTGCCAGCAGCCAAGGACAGGCTGGCTACACCTTC	CASSQGQAGYTF
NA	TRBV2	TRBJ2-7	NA	TGTGCCAGCAAGGATGATTCCTACGAGCAGTACTTC	CASKDDSYEQYF
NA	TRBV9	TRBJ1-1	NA	TGTGCCAGCAGCTTGTCCAGAGTGAACACTGAAGCTTTCTTT	CASSLSRVNTEAFF
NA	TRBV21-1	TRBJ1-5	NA	TGTGCCAGCAGCCAAAAAAGGGGCAATCAGCCCCAGCATTTT	CASSQKRGNQPQHF
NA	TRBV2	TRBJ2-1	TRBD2	TGTGCCAGCAGTTGGTCTAGCGGGAATACTGAGCAGTTCTTC	CASSWSSGNTEQFF
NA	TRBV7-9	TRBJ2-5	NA	TGTGCCACCCTCCGGGGTAACAACGTCCAAGAGACCCAGTACTTC	CATLRGNNVQETQYF
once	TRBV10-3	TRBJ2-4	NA	TGTGCCATCAGTGAGTCACCCCCCTCGGGGGACCAAGCCAAAAACATTCAGTACTTC	CAISESPPSGDQAKNIQYF
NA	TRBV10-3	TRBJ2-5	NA	TGTGCCATCAGTGAGGCACAAGAGACCCAGTACTTC	CAISEAQETQYF